These T cell receptor beta chains were read from a single sample in a study of cytomegalovirus exposure and HLA in healthy donors. The assay was immunoSEQ multiplex PCR, and TCRdb's table has in-frame clones only and misses some. The table includes 55,000 to 70,000 clones, around 62% detected once. What was sequenced was PBMCs. These receptors came from a man aged 35-49 years in good health and CMV-seropositive. Both conserved end residues are part of each CDR3. D genes are given only for firm matches. Clone size, where shown, is once, few, many, or a class for clones that have expanded.

D,J,V,size,DNA,CDR3
TRBD1,TRBJ2-5,TRBV9,NA,TGTGCCAGCAGCGTAGCTAACAGGGGTACGGAGACCCAGTACTTC,CASSVANRGTETQYF
NA,TRBJ2-3,TRBV7-2,few,TGTGCCAGCAGCTTCGGGAATGCGGATACGCAGTATTTT,CASSFGNADTQYF
TRBD2,TRBJ2-3,TRBV2,NA,TGTGCCAGCAGTCACTTGACTAGCGGGGGAAACACAGATACGCAGTATTTT,CASSHLTSGGNTDTQYF
TRBD1,TRBJ2-1,TRBV10-3,NA,TGTGCCATCAGCTTGGGACAGGGGACGTACAATGAGCAGTTCTTC,CAISLGQGTYNEQFF
NA,TRBJ1-5,TRBV4-3,NA,TGCGCCAGCAGCCAAGACCGGGAGGGACGGCACAATCAGCCCCAGCATTTT,CASSQDREGRHNQPQHF
TRBD1,TRBJ1-2,TRBV4-1,NA,TGCGCCAGCAGCCTCAGAGGGGTGACAGGGGATTCGGTTGGCTACACCTTC,CASSLRGVTGDSVGYTF
NA,TRBJ1-1,TRBV15,NA,TGTGCCACCAGCAGGGACAGGAACACTGAAGCTTTCTTT,CATSRDRNTEAFF
TRBD1,TRBJ2-2,TRBV30,few,TGTGCCTGGAAAGGACAGGGGGCGAAGGCCGGGGAGCTGTTTTTT,CAWKGQGAKAGELFF
TRBD1,TRBJ1-3,TRBV11-3,once,TGTGCCAGCAGCTTAGGAGGGACAGGTCCCTCTGGAAACACCATATATTTT,CASSLGGTGPSGNTIYF
NA,TRBJ2-1,TRBV25-1,NA,TGTGCCAGCAGTCTCGCAGGGAATTCCTACAATGAGCAGTTCTTC,CASSLAGNSYNEQFF
TRBD1,TRBJ2-3,TRBV28,NA,TGTGCCAGCACCTTAGGGACAGGGGGCCCAGATACGCAGTATTTT,CASTLGTGGPDTQYF
NA,TRBJ2-7,TRBV6-1,NA,TGTGCCAGCAGTTTTGACTCTCCTACGAAGCAGTACTTC,CASSFDSPTKQYF
TRBD1,TRBJ2-1,TRBV5-1,few,TGCGCCAGCAGCAACAGGGGCGAAACTTACAATGAGCAGTTCTTC,CASSNRGETYNEQFF
TRBD2,TRBJ2-3,TRBV5-6,NA,TGTGCCAGTAGCTTGGGAGCGGGGGCCGTAGATACGCAGTATTTT,CASSLGAGAVDTQYF
TRBD2,TRBJ2-1,TRBV7-9,NA,TGTGCCAGCAGCTTGAGCGGGAGCTCCTACAATGAGCAGTTCTTC,CASSLSGSSYNEQFF
NA,TRBJ2-2,TRBV4-1,NA,TGCGCCAGCAGCCGGTCAGGGGTCGCGAACACCGGGGAGCTGTTTTTT,CASSRSGVANTGELFF
NA,TRBJ2-2,TRBV10-2,NA,TGCGCCAGCAGTGAAGCTGGGCCCGGGGAGCTGTTTTTT,CASSEAGPGELFF
NA,TRBJ2-7,TRBV18,few,TGTGCCAGCTCGTCGACAACGGGAATGGACAGTCCAGCCTACGAGCAGTACTTC,CASSSTTGMDSPAYEQYF
NA,TRBJ1-6,TRBV5-8,NA,TGTGCCAGCAGCCGGGGGGGGACGGGCTCACCCCTCCACTTT,CASSRGGTGSPLHF
TRBD1,TRBJ1-6,TRBV4-2,NA,TGTGCCAGCAGCCAAGCAGATAGGGGGCTTAATTCACCCCTCCACTTT,CASSQADRGLNSPLHF
NA,TRBJ1-3,TRBV4-3,NA,TGCGCCAGCAGCCAAGACGTCGGGGGTGTCGGAAACACCATATATTTT,CASSQDVGGVGNTIYF
NA,TRBJ2-3,TRBV7-8,NA,TGTGCCAGCAGCCCCCCGTTACGGGTCGGAAATACGCAGTATTTT,CASSPPLRVGNTQYF
NA,TRBJ2-7,TRBV25-1,NA,TGTGCCAGCTCTTTGGCCCTCGAGCAGTACTTC,CASSLALEQYF
TRBD2,TRBJ2-7,TRBV5-6,NA,TGTGCCAGCAGCTTGGGTGATCTAGCGGAATTTTACTTC,CASSLGDLAEFYF
TRBD1,TRBJ2-7,TRBV7-6,NA,TGTGCCAGCACCCTGGACAGGGGGAATTACGAGCAGTACTTC,CASTLDRGNYEQYF
TRBD1,TRBJ1-2,TRBV28,NA,TGTGCCAGCAGTAGGACAGGGAATGGCTACACCTTC,CASSRTGNGYTF
NA,TRBJ1-6,TRBV9,NA,TGTGCCAGCAGCCCCGACAGGAGCTCCTATAATTCACCCCTCCACTTT,CASSPDRSSYNSPLHF
NA,TRBJ1-3,TRBV6-5,NA,TGTGCCAGCAGTGGTTCGACTACCAACACCATATATTTT,CASSGSTTNTIYF
NA,TRBJ1-2,TRBV7-6,NA,TGTGCCAGCAGCTACCAGGGCGGGGGGCCTTACCCCTATGGCTACACCTTC,CASSYQGGGPYPYGYTF
TRBD2,TRBJ2-3,TRBV7-3,few,TGTGCCAGCAGCTTACTCCCCTCCGCGGGGGGGATGGTAGATACGCAGTATTTT,CASSLLPSAGGMVDTQYF
TRBD1,TRBJ1-1,TRBV5-5,NA,TGTGCCAGCAGCTTCTACACCGGGACAGACCTTCTGAACACTGAAGCTTTCTTT,CASSFYTGTDLLNTEAFF
TRBD1,TRBJ2-7,TRBV19,NA,TGTGCCAGTAGTATAGGACAGGGGGCAATCTACGAGCAGTACTTC,CASSIGQGAIYEQYF
NA,TRBJ1-2,TRBV4-3,NA,TGCGCCAGCAGCCGAGCCGGGATCCATGGCTACACCTTC,CASSRAGIHGYTF
TRBD1,TRBJ1-2,TRBV19,NA,TGTGCCATCCTGGGACAGGGGGGTCATGGCTACACCTTC,CAILGQGGHGYTF
TRBD2,TRBJ2-3,TRBV4-2,few,TGTGCCAGCAGCCAAGAGCGGGGGGGCCCAGATACGCAGTATTTT,CASSQERGGPDTQYF
NA,TRBJ1-6,TRBV2,NA,TGTGCCAGCAGTTTTCGACAGGACAATTCACCCCTCCACTTT,CASSFRQDNSPLHF
TRBD1,TRBJ1-4,TRBV4-1,NA,TGCGCCAGCAGCCAACACTTTTTAGGACAGGGGGGTAATGAAAAACTGTTTTTT,CASSQHFLGQGGNEKLFF
TRBD2,TRBJ2-1,TRBV5-3,NA,TGTGCCAGAAGCTTCACGGGGGGGGCCTGTAATGAGCAGTTCTTC,CARSFTGGACNEQFF
NA,TRBJ1-1,TRBV11-2,NA,TGTGCCAGCAGCTTATTCCAGTCTTCGCTGAACACTGAAGCTTTCTTT,CASSLFQSSLNTEAFF
NA,TRBJ2-3,TRBV9,NA,TGTGCCAGCAGCGTAGAAGGGGGAGATACGCAGTATTTT,CASSVEGGDTQYF
NA,TRBJ2-5,TRBV4-2,NA,TGTGCCAGCAGCCAAAAGGACAAGGGGGTCCAAGAGACCCAGTACTTC,CASSQKDKGVQETQYF
NA,TRBJ2-3,TRBV27,NA,TGTGCCAGCAGTTTAGGGGCAAGGCCTAGGGATACGCAGTATTTT,CASSLGARPRDTQYF
TRBD1,TRBJ2-7,TRBV4-1,NA,TGCGCCAGCAGCCAGACAGGGGTCAGCTACGAGCAGTACTTC,CASSQTGVSYEQYF
NA,TRBJ1-4,TRBV18,NA,TGTGCCAGCTCTCGGGCCCGACAGGAACTTGCAACTAATGAAAAACTGTTTTTT,CASSRARQELATNEKLFF
TRBD2,TRBJ2-5,TRBV29-1,once,TGCAGCGTTTGGACTAGCGGGGAGACCCAGTACTTC,CSVWTSGETQYF